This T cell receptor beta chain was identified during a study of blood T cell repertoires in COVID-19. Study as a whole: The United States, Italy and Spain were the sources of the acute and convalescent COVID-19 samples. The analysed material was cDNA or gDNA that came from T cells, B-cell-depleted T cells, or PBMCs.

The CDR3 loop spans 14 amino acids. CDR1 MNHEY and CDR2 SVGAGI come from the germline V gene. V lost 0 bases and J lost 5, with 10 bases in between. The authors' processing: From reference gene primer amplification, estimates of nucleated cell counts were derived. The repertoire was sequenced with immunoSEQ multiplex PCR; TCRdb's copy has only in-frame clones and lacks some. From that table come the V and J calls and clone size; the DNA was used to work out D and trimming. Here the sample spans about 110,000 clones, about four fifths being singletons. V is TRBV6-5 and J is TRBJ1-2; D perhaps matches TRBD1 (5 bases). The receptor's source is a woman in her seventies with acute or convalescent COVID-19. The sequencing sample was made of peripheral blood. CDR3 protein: CASSYSDSPYGYTF. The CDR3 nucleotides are TGTGCCAGCAGTTACTCCGACAGCCCTTATGGCTACACCTTC.